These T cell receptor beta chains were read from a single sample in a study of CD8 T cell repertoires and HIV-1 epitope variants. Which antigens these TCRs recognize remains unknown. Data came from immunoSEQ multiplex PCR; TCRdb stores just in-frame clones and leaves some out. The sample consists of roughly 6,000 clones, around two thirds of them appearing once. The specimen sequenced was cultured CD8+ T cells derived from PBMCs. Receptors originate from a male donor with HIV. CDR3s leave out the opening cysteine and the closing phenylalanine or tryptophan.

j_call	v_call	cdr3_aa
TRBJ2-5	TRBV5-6	ASSSGGYVQETQY
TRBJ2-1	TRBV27	ASSLGLAENEQF
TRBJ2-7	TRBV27	ASSLYLAGGYEQY
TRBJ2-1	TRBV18	ASSQDRAGNEQF
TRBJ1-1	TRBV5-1	ASRSDGMNTEAF
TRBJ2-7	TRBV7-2	ASSDGDLLYEQY
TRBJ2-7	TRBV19	ASSIYSWGEQY
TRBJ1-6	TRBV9	ASSVGVRNSPLH
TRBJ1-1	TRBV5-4	ASSSGQGGFGEAF
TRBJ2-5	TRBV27	ASSWQDQETQY
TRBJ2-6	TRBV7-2	ASSLVRGLAAGANVLT
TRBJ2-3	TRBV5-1	ASSLPSDTQY
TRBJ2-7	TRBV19	ASRGTDTYEQY
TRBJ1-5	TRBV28	ASSLVEGYQH
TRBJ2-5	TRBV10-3	AISEGTGMDNEETQY
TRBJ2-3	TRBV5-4	ASGSGGRVADTQY
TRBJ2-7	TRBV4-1	ASSLSGTGGINEQY
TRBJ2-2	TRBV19	ASSNWIQTTNTGELF
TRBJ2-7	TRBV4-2	ASSPQHRGPEGEQY
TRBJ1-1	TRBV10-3	AISENFEGTEAF
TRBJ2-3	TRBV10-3	AIGTETSTDTQY
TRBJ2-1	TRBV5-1	ASSLGSGSGHEQF
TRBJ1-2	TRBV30	ACIGGIDGYT
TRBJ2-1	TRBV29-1	SVAWDRDEQF